This TCR beta chain originates from a study of cytomegalovirus exposure and HLA in healthy donors. The PCR had 60 Vbeta and 13 Jbeta primers. Some clones are missing from TCRdb's copy, which holds only in-frame ones; the method was immunoSEQ multiplex PCR. The top ten hold less than 2% of the sample, which has about 160,000 clones, over 80% seen once. CDR3 length: 14 residues. Trimming removed 0 bases from V and 2 bases from J, with 7 bases in between. CDR1 and CDR2 (germline): SGHAT, FQNNGV. Sequencing was carried out using PBMCs. The chain uses TRBV11-2 and TRBJ1-2; the D is unclear. The sequence came from a young woman in good health and CMV-seronegative. In DNA, the CDR3 is TGTGCCAGCAGCTTAGAAGCAGGCAACTATGGCTACACCTTC. It specifies CASSLEAGNYGYTF.